This TCR beta chain came from a study of OX40 agonist ivuxolimab in advanced cancers. Regarding the study as a whole: Expanded clones belonging to CD8+ T cells outnumbered, on average, those of CD4+. At 0.1 to 3.0 mg/kg, CD4+ and CD8+ blood T cells expanded clonally by week 6.

Assay used: immunoSEQ multiplex PCR; TCRdb lists only in-frame clones, some missing. The sample lists about 47,000 clones; less than 90% were seen once. A word on this clone: The antigen is not known.

Patients with a history of autoimmune disease or on systemic immunosuppression were excluded. Germline trimming cut 3 bases from V and 1 base from J; bases unmatched to any gene: 3. Germline V gives CDR1 LNHDA, CDR2 SQIVND (reference sequence). The CDR3 spans 15 residues. This TCR was sampled from an adult with an advanced solid tumor such as melanoma, head and neck, liver or kidney cancer. Source: CD4+ or CD8+ T cells sorted from blood, taken in a trial of the OX40 agonist ivuxolimab. V usage is TRBV19 and J usage is TRBJ2-5; 9 bases agree with TRBD1. The CDR3 sequence is CASSMHRGLQETQYF. The DNA for the CDR3 is TGTGCCAGTAGTATGCACAGGGGGCTCCAAGAGACCCAGTACTTC.